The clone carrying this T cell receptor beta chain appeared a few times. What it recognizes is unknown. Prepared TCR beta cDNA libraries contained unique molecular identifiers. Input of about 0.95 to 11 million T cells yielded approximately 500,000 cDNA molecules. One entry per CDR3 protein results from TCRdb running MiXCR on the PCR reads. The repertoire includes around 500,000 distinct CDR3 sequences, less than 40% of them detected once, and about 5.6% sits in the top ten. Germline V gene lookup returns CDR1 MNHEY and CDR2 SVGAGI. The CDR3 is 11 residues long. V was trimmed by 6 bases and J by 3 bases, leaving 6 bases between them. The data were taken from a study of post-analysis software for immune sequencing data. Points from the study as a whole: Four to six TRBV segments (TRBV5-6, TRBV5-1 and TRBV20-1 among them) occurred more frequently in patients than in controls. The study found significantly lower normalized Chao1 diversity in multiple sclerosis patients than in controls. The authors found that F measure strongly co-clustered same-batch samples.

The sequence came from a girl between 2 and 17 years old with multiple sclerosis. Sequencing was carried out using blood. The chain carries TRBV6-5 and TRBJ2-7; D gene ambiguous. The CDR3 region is CASRRIYEQYF. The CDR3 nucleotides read TGTGCCAGCAGGCGGATCTACGAGCAGTACTTC.